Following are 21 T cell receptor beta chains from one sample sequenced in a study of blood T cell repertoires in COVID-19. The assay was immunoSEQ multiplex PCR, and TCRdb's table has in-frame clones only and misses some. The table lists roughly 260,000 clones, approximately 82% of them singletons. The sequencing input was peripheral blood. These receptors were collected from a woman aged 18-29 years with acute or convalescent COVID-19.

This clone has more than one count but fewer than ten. Here the CDR3 reads CSASPASRDLNEQFF. The CDR3 DNA is TGCAGTGCTAGTCCAGCCTCTAGAGACTTAAATGAGCAGTTCTTC. This rearrangement joins TRBV20-1 to TRBJ2-1; no reliable D call. The V end lost 3 bases, the J end lost 7 bases, and 19 bases lay between the germline ends. The CDR3 spans 15 residues. The germline gives CDR1 DFQATT, CDR2 SNEGSKA (reference sequence).

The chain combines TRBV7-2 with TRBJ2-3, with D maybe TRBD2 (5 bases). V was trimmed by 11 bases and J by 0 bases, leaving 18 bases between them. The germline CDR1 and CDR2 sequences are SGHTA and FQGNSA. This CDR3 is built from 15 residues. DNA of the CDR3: TGTGCCTGCCGAGGGTGGCGGGCTAGCACAGATACGCAGTATTTT. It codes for CACRGWRASTDTQYF.

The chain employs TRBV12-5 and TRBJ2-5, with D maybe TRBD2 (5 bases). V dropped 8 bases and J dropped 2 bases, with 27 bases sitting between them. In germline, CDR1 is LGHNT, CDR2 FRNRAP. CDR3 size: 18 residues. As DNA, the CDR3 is TGTGCTAGTTCCGCCCGCACCCTTATTGGGGAGAAGCAAGAGACCCAGTACTTC. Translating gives CASSARTLIGEKQETQYF.

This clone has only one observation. Here the CDR3 DNA reads TGTGCCAGCAGCTCTACGGTTAGGTCGGGGAAGTGGGACTATGGCTACACCTTC. Encoded protein: CASSSTVRSGKWDYGYTF. The chain is built from TRBV9 and TRBJ1-2; unclear D gene. Per the germline V gene, CDR1 is SGDLS and CDR2 is YYNGEE. CDR3 length: 18 amino acids. Between the trimmed V and J ends, which lost 4 bases and 3 bases, there was a span of 25 bases.

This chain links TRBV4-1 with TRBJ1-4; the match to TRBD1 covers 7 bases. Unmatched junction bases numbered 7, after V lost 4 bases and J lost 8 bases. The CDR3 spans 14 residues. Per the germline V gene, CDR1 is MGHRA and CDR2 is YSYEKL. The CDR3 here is CASSPTGNSEKLFF. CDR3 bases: TGCGCCAGCAGCCCGACAGGGAACTCAGAAAAACTGTTTTTT.

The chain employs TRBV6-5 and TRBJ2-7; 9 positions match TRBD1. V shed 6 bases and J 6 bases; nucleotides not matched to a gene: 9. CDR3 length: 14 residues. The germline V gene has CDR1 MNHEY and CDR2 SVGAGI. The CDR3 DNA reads TGTGCCAGCAGCCCGGGACAGGGAATAAGCGAGCAGTACTTC. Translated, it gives CASSPGQGISEQYF.

The CDR3 DNA sequence: TGTGCCAGCAGGCCGGGACAGGGGAGCTATGGCTACACCTTC. This codes for CASRPGQGSYGYTF. V is TRBV28 and J is TRBJ1-2; 10 nucleotides align to TRBD1. The CDR3 runs 14 residues. Germline CDR1 and CDR2: MDHEN and SYDVKM. V shed 6 bases and J 4 bases; nucleotides not matched to a gene: 5.

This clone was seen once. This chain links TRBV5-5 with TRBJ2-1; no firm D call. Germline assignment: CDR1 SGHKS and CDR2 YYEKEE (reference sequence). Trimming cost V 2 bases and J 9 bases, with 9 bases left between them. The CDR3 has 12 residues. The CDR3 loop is CASSFRSLEQFF. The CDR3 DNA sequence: TGTGCCAGCAGCTTTCGTTCTCTTGAGCAGTTCTTC.

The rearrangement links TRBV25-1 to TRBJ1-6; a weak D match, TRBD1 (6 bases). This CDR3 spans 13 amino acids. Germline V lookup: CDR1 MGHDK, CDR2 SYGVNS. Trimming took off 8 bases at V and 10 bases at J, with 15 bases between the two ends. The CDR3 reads CASDTGKDSPLHF. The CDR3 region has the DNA TGTGCCAGCGATACAGGGAAGGACTCACCCCTCCACTTT.

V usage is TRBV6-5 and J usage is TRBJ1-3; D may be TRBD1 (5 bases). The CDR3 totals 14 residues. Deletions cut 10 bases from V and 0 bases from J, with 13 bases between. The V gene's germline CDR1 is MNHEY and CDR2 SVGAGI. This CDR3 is CATHGGSSGNTIYF. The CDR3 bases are TGTGCCACCCACGGGGGGAGCTCTGGAAACACCATATATTTT.

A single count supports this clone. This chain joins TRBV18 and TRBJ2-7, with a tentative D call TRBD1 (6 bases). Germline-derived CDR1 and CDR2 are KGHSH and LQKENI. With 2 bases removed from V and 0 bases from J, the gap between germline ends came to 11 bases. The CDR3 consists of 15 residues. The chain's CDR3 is CASSPIPDSSYEQYF. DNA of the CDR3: TGTGCCAGCTCACCAATCCCGGACAGCTCCTACGAGCAGTACTTC.

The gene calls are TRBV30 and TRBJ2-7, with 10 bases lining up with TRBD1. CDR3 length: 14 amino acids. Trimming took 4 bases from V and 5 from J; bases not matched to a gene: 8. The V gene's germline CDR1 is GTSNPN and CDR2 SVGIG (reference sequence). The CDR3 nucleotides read TGTGCCTGGACAATTTCCGGGACAGGGGACGAGCAGTACTTC. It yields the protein CAWTISGTGDEQYF.

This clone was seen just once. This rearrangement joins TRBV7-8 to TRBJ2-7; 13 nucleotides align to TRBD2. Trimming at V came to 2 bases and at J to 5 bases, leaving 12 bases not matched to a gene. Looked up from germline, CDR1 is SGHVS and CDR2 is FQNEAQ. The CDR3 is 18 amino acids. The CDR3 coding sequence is TGTGCCAGCAGCTTAAGGACTAGCGGGAGAGGGGGAAGCAACGAGCAGTACTTC. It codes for CASSLRTSGRGGSNEQYF.

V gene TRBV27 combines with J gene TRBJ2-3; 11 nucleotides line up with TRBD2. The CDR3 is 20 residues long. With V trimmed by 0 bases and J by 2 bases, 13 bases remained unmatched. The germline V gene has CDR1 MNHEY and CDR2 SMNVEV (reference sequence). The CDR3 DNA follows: TGTGCCAGCAGTTTATCTCAAACCCCGGGACTAGCGGTACTCACAGATACGCAGTATTTT. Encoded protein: CASSLSQTPGLAVLTDTQYF.

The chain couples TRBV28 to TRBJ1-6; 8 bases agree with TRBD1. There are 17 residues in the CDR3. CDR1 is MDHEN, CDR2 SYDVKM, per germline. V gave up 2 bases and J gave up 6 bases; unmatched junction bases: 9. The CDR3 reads CASSLPPGGYLNSPLHF. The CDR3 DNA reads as TGTGCCAGCAGTTTACCCCCAGGGGGCTATCTTAATTCACCCCTCCACTTT.

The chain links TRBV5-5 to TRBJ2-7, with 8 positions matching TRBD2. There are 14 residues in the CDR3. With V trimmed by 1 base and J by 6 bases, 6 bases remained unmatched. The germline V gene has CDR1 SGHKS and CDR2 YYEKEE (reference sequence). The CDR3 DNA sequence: TGTGCCAGCAGCTTGTGGCGGGGGGAGGTCGAGCAGTACTTC. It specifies CASSLWRGEVEQYF.

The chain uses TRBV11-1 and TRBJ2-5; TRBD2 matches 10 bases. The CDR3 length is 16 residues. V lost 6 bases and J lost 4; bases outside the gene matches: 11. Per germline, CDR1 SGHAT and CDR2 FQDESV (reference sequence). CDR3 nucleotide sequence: TGTGCCAGCAGTTATACTAGCGGGAACGCCGGAGAGACCCAGTACTTC. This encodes CASSYTSGNAGETQYF. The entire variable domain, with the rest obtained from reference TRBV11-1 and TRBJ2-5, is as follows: EAEVAQSPRYKITEKSQAVAFWCDPISGHATLYWYRQILGQGPELLVQFQDESVVDDSQLPKDRFSAERLKGVDSTLKIQPAELGDSAMYLCASSYTSGNAGETQYFGPGTRLLVL.

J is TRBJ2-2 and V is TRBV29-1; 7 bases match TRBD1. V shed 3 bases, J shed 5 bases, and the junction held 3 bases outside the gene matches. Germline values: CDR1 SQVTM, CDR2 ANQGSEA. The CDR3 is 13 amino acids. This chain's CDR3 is CSVETGLTGELFF. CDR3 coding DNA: TGCAGCGTTGAGACAGGGTTAACCGGGGAGCTGTTTTTT.

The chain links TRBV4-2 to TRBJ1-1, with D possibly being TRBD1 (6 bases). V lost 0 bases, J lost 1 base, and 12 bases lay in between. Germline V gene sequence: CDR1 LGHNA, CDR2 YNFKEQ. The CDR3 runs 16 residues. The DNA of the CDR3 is TGTGCCAGCAGCCAAGAGGGGGGGGCCGAGAACACTGAAGCTTTCTTT. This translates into CASSQEGGAENTEAFF.

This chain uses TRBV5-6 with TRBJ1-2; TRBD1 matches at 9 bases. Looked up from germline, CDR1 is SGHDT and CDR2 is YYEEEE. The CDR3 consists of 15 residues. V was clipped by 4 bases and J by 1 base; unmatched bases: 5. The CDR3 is CASSPRDRDNYGYTF. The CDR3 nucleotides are TGTGCCAGCAGCCCTCGGGACAGGGATAACTATGGCTACACCTTC.

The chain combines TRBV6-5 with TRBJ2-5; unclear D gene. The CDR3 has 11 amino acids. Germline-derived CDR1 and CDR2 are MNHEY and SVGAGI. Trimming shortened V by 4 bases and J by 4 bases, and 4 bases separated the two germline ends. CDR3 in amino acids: CASSSRETQYF. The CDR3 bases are TGTGCCAGCAGTTCTAGAGAGACCCAGTACTTC.